The 9 T cell receptor beta chains below were found in one sample sequenced in a study of patients and donors after allogeneic stem cell transplantation. TCRdb reprocessed the RT-PCR reads with MiXCR, giving one entry per CDR3 protein. Of roughly 200,000 distinct CDR3 sequences listed, 38% are singletons. Input material: blood, either unsorted or a sorted T cell fraction (not recorded which). These TCRs come from a human donor who was either an allogeneic HSCT recipient or a stem cell or donor lymphocyte infusion donor (not recorded which). It is not recorded whose cells these are; they may come from a transplant donor.

The chain carries TRBV3-1 and TRBJ2-5, with a possible D match to TRBD2 (5 bases). From germline, CDR1 is LGHDT and CDR2 YNNKEL (reference sequence). Trimming stripped 1 base from V and 5 bases from J, with 8 bases between. The CDR3 runs 13 residues. CDR3 DNA sequence: TGTGCCAGCAGCCAAGTCAGGAGGGAGACCCAGTACTTC. The encoded protein is CASSQVRRETQYF.

The CDR3 DNA sequence: TGCGCCAGCACCTGGGGACTCTACACCGGGGAGCTGTTTTTT. As protein: CASTWGLYTGELFF. V is TRBV5-1 and J is TRBJ2-2, with D perhaps matching TRBD2 (6 bases). This CDR3 has 14 residues. CDR1 and CDR2 (germline): SGHRS, YFSETQ. Trimming removed 6 bases from V and 3 bases from J, with 12 bases in between. Based on the CDR3 plus reference TRBV5-1 and TRBJ2-2, the full variable domain is KAGVTQTPRYLIKTRGQQVTLSCSPISGHRSVSWYQQTPGQGLQFLFEYFSETQRNKGNFPGRFSGRQFSNSRSEMNVSTLELGDSALYLCASTWGLYTGELFFGEGSRLTVL.

This clonotype has a handful of counts. The rearrangement uses TRBV5-1 and TRBJ1-6; TRBD1 is a possible D gene (5 bases). Germline assignment: CDR1 SGHRS and CDR2 YFSETQ. This CDR3 is 15 amino acids long. V shed 0 bases and J shed 11 bases, with 15 bases lying between them. Here the CDR3 DNA reads TGCGCCAGCAGCTTGGGTACCAGGGTCACAGCACCCCTCCACTTT. Protein: CASSLGTRVTAPLHF. The full variable domain, its missing parts supplied by reference TRBV5-1 and TRBJ1-6, is KAGVTQTPRYLIKTRGQQVTLSCSPISGHRSVSWYQQTPGQGLQFLFEYFSETQRNKGNFPGRFSGRQFSNSRSEMNVSTLELGDSALYLCASSLGTRVTAPLHFGNGTRLTVT.

A few counts support this clonotype. The chain employs TRBV6-1 and TRBJ2-7; TRBD1 matches at 7 bases. The V segment lost 5 bases and the J segment 2 bases; nucleotides outside the gene matches: 12. CDR3 length: 16 amino acids. Germline-derived CDR1 and CDR2 are MNHNS and SASEGT. Written as DNA, the CDR3 is TGTGCCAGCAGTCATTACGGAGCCGGGACAGCCTACGAGCAGTACTTC. It translates to CASSHYGAGTAYEQYF.

This clonotype was counted a few times. The chain is built from TRBV6-5 and TRBJ1-1; 7 bases are shared with TRBD1. Trimming removed 6 bases from V and 1 base from J; junction bases left unmatched: 5. The germline V gene encodes CDR1 MNHEY and CDR2 SVGAGI. This CDR3 contains 14 residues. Here the CDR3 reads CASRRDSGNTEAFF. The DNA of the CDR3 is TGTGCCAGCAGACGGGACAGTGGGAACACTGAAGCTTTCTTT.

This chain uses TRBV27 with TRBJ2-1, with a weak D call TRBD1 (5 bases). V lost 7 bases and J lost 0, with 16 bases in between. CDR3 length: 16 amino acids. Per germline, CDR1 MNHEY and CDR2 SMNVEV (reference sequence). CDR3 sequence reads: CASKIQAISSYNEQFF. DNA for the CDR3: TGTGCCAGCAAAATACAGGCTATCTCCTCCTACAATGAGCAGTTCTTC.

The chain uses TRBV12-3 or TRBV12-4 and TRBJ1-5, with D unresolved. V lost 5 bases and J lost 4, with 9 bases in between. The CDR3 is 13 amino acids. In nucleotides, the CDR3 is TGTGCCAGCAGTGACCCCGTGAATCAGCCCCAGCATTTT. The encoded protein is CASSDPVNQPQHF.

This clonotype appeared once. The rearrangement uses TRBV7-7 and TRBJ2-7; D uncertain. The CDR3 is 14 residues long. Germline CDR1 is SSHAT and CDR2 is FNYEAQ (reference sequence). The V end was cut by 0 bases, the J end by 2 bases, with 8 bases between. CDR3 sequence (DNA): TGTGCCAGCAGCTTAGCGGGCCGGCCCTACGAGCAGTACTTC. Translation gives CASSLAGRPYEQYF.

The V gene is TRBV7-9, the J gene TRBJ1-4; no clear D. Germline assignment: CDR1 SEHNR and CDR2 FQNEAQ (reference sequence). V was cut by 6 bases and J by 0 bases, with 11 bases left in between. CDR3 size: 15 residues. The DNA for the CDR3 is TGTGCCAGCAGTAATAGACGGGCAACTAATGAAAAACTGTTTTTT. It is translated as CASSNRRATNEKLFF.